This section outlines one TCR beta chain sequence together with its context. Its antigen is undetermined. TCR beta cDNA was reverse-transcribed from roughly 0.45 ug of total RNA. The reaction used a constant-region primer and ProtoScript II reverse transcriptase. Investigators got TCR beta libraries out of three nested multiplex PCR rounds, done with slightly modified ARM-PCR. Two initial PCR rounds of about 9 cycles each paired TRBV1-TRBV30 forward primers with a C-beta reverse primer. MiXCR, run by TCRdb on the multiplex PCR reads, gives a single entry per CDR3 protein. The sample includes fewer than 350,000 distinct CDR3 sequences, roughly two thirds of them seen just once. These data come from a study of tumor-infiltrating lymphocytes in primary liver carcinoma. Study in general: Stage T1-T3 N0M0 tumors measured about 4 to 10 cm at most.

The junction had 4 bases not matched to a gene; V was cut back by 3 bases and J by 5 bases. Germline CDR1 and CDR2: PRHDT and FYEKMQ (reference sequence). The CDR3 is 15 amino acids. Study conclusions and caveats: Lesser overlap characterized tumor-adjacent and tumor-blood pairs relative to tumor region pairs. Blood's top-250-clone fraction was significantly lower than that of tumors (p = 0.039).

Unsorted whole blood supplied the blood RNA, and germline DNA was isolated too. What was sequenced was peripheral blood. J is TRBJ1-3 and V is TRBV13; TRBD1 matches at 10 bases. This TCR came from a man between 40 and 49 years old with primary liver carcinoma and hepatitis B virus infection. CDR3 DNA sequence: TGTGCCAGCAGCTTTCGGGGACAGGGGAGAAACACCATATATTTT. Protein product: CASSFRGQGRNTIYF.